This T cell receptor beta chain comes out of a study of Graves' ophthalmopathy and Graves' hyperthyroidism (dated 2018 in TCRdb). About the investigation overall: Stable hyperthyroidism was defined as no progression to ophthalmopathy within 18 months of follow-up. The study used signatures of the TCR beta repertoire to tell Graves' ophthalmopathy apart from Graves' hyperthyroidism and to predict which patients would progress to ophthalmopathy. In total, 135 blood samples were TCR-sequenced: some 40 ophthalmopathy, under 85 hyperthyroidism and around 17 hyperthyroidism-to-ophthalmopathy patients. To explore V-J signatures that separate ophthalmopathy from hyperthyroidism, a discovery set of approximately 100 patients was enrolled, consisting of about 45 with ophthalmopathy and around 60 with stable hyperthyroidism. The independent validation cohort included roughly 19 hyperthyroidism patients plus 17 patients who later progressed from hyperthyroidism to ophthalmopathy. In over 5 hyperthyroidism patients, the T-cell repertoires found in thyroid tissue were compared with those found in blood. Once sampling was done, hyperthyroidism patients were given methimazole at a starting dose of 30 mg daily, while ophthalmopathy patients were given high-dose intravenous methylprednisolone.

V trim: 0 bases; J trim: 10 bases; unmatched bases: 0. The CDR3 goes from the cysteine to the phenylalanine over 13 residues. The DNA shown is the 39-base CDR3, in frame from base 1. CDR1 is given as MRHNA and CDR2 as SNTAGT, both from the germline V gene. General findings and caveats noted by the study authors: In cross-validation, the 13-signature model distinguished ophthalmopathy from stable hyperthyroidism with 85% to 90% sensitivity and around 81% specificity, and in the test set the corresponding values were approximately 79% and 70%. Sample size was not statistically predetermined, and group allocation was not concealed from the investigators. Most of the expanded thyroid clonotypes with a frequency above 0.001 were also detected in blood, and it was suggested that the thyroid immune response may be reflected by blood repertoires. In validation, the model predicted ophthalmopathy progression with more than 70% sensitivity and roughly 72% specificity; some 13 predicted patients were CT-confirmed with GO in a median of roughly 6.8 months.

TCR beta CDR3 regions were amplified from RNA transcripts for repertoire sequencing. A first-round RT-PCR used HTBI primers with the Qiagen OneStep RT-PCR kit, followed by a second-round multiplex PCR, size selection and purification. Libraries were sequenced paired-end with 100 bp reads on an Illumina HiSeq2000. The source study handled its data this way. SOAPnuke was used to process the reads, throwing out any read that had adapters, had uncalled bases, had a mean Phred below 15, or lacked an exact constant-primer or identifier match. COPE v1.2.5 was used to merge the high-quality paired reads. Clonotypes were defined as unique nucleotide sequences and were aligned to IMGT TRB V, D and J references using MiTCR v1.1. Only V-J combinations with frequency above 0.0001 were analysed, covering over 98% of repertoires. A TCR clonal expansion and chaos score per V-J combination was defined as the ratio of F50 clonal expansion to chaos observed in the TCRdist matrix. Welch's t-statistics and random forest were used to reduce features to more than ten V-J combinations, which were fed into a naive Bayes classifier. The similarity between thyroid and blood repertoires was quantified using the Morisita-Horn index. TCRdb trimmed the raw reads at Q25, called clones with MiXCR and kept productive beta chains. Rows with a matching CDR3 protein are joined into one entry that keeps the most common DNA and genes. What appears here as the V and J calls and clone size reflects TCRdb's work, not the paper's. The sample profile shows over a million distinct CDR3 sequences; about 35% of them were found once. The ten most abundant clones make up 11% of the sample.

Patients with hyperthyroidism were aged 18 to 65 years, had been newly diagnosed, and had a disease duration of less than 2 months. Patients with other autoimmune diseases, uncontrolled infections, pregnancy or lactation were excluded from the study. Clinical symptoms, serum thyroxine, TRAb, thyroid ultrasound and orbital computed tomography were used for diagnosis. Total RNA was extracted using Trizol reagent, and RNA quality was checked on an Agilent 2100 Bioanalyzer. The table lists this clonotype with a few counts. Its antigen remains unidentified. Per-base quality was not reported, and no clone a single base away is much larger than it.

The receptor's source is an adult man with Graves' hyperthyroidism. This chain joins TRBV6-4 to TRBJ2-6; 7 central nucleotides agree with TRBD2. Sample: peripheral blood or thyroid tissue (not recorded which). The DNA sequence follows: TGTGCCAGCAGTGACTCGGGGGGGAACGTCCTGACTTTC. Its amino acids are CASSDSGGNVLTF.